This T cell receptor beta chain appears in the sequencing data of a study of blood T cell repertoires in COVID-19. Study-wide background: The study drew acute and convalescent COVID-19 samples from the United States, Italy and Spain.

Trimming took 2 bases from V and 5 from J; bases not matched to a gene: 5. The CDR3 runs to 14 residues. The germline V gene has CDR1 SGHTA and CDR2 FQGTGA. As processed by the authors: Amplification with reference gene primers provided the estimates of nucleated cell counts. Produced via immunoSEQ multiplex PCR; TCRdb's table is partial and in-frame only. The DNA gave D and trimming, while V, J and clone size come from that table. The data hold about 200,000 clones, with approximately 84% observed a single time. This chain joins TRBV7-3 and TRBJ2-5, with 7 bases fitting TRBD1. The receptor was isolated from a man aged 40-50 years who had recovered from COVID-19. Sequenced material: PBMCs or T cells enriched from blood (not recorded which). CDR3 amino acids: CASSLYGRGETQYF. CDR3 sequence (DNA): TGTGCCAGCAGCTTATACGGCAGGGGGGAGACCCAGTACTTC. The full variable domain, in which reference TRBV7-3 and TRBJ2-5 provide the parts outside the CDR3, is GAGVSQTPSNKVTEKGKYVELRCDPISGHTALYWYRQSLGQGPEFLIYFQGTGAADDSGLPNDRFFAVRPEGSVSTLKIQRTERGDSAVYLCASSLYGRGETQYFGPGTRLLVL.